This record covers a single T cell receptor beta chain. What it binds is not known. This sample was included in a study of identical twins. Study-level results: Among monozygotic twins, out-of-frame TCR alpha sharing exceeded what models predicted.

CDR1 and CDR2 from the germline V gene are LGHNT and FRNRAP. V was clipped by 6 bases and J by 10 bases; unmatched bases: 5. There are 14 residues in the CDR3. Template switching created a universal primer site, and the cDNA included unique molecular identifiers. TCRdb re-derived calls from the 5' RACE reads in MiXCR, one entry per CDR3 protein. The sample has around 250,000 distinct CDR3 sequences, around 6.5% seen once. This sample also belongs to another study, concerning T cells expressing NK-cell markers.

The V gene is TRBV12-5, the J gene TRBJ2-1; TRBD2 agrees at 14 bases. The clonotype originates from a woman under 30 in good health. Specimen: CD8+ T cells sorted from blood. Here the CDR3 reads CASGYGLAGGEQFF. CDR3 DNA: TGTGCTAGTGGCTACGGACTAGCGGGAGGAGAGCAGTTCTTC.